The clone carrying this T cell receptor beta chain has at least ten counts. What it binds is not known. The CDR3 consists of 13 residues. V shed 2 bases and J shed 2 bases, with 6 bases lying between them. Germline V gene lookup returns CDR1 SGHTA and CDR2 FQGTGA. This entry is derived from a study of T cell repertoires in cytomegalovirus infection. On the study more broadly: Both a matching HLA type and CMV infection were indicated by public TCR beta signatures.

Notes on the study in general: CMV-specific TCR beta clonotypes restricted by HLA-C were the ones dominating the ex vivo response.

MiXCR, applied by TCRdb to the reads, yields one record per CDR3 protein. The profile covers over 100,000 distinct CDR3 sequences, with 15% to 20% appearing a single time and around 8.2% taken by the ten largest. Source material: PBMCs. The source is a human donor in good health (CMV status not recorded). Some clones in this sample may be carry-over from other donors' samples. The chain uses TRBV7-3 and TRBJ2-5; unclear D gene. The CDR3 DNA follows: TGTGCCAGCAGCTTATTCGGGCAAGAGACCCAGTACTTC. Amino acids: CASSLFGQETQYF.